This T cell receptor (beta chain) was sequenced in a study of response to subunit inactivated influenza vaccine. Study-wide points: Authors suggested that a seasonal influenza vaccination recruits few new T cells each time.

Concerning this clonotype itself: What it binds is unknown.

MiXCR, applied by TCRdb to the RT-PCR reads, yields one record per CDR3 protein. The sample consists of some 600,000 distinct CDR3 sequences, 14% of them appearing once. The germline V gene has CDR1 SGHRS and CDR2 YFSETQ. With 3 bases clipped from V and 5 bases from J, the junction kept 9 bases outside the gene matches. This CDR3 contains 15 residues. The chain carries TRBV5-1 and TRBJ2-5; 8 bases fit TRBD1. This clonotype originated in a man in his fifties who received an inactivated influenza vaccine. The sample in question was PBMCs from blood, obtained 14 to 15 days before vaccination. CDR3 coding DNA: TGCGCCAGCAGCTCGACAGGGGCGGCGAGGGAGACCCAGTACTTC. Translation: CASSSTGAARETQYF.